This is a list of T cell receptor beta chains from one sample in a study of Graves' ophthalmopathy and Graves' hyperthyroidism. TCRdb re-analysed the multiplex PCR reads in MiXCR, keeping a single row per CDR3 protein. Of about 370,000 distinct CDR3 sequences listed, about 18% are singletons. Material: peripheral blood. The receptors were sampled from an adult woman with stable Graves' hyperthyroidism. Both conserved end residues are part of each CDR3. Each record gives: J gene, V gene, D gene, clone size, CDR3 protein, CDR3 DNA. D genes are given only for firm matches. A clone size is listed for some rows: how often the clone was seen (once, few, many), or a class if it is expanded.

TRBJ1-1 TRBV2 . many CASSEARVRMNTEAFF TGTGCCAGCAGTGAAGCGCGGGTTAGAATGAACACTGAAGCTTTCTTT
TRBJ2-7 TRBV29-1 . many CSVEAPSGTPYEQYF TGCAGCGTTGAAGCCCCGTCAGGGACGCCCTACGAGCAGTACTTC
TRBJ2-6 TRBV5-1 . . CASSLWTASSGANVLTF TGCGCCAGCAGCTTGTGGACAGCGTCCTCTGGGGCCAACGTCCTGACTTTC
TRBJ1-1 TRBV6-1 . . CASHTGGFNTEAFF TGTGCCAGCCATACTGGAGGGTTTAACACTGAAGCTTTCTTT
TRBJ1-5 TRBV19 . many CASKDQPRANQPQHF TGTGCCAGTAAGGACCAACCACGGGCTAATCAGCCCCAGCATTTT
TRBJ1-2 TRBV12-3/TRBV12-4 . . CASSLEGGGGYGYTF TGTGCCAGCAGTTTAGAAGGGGGGGGTGGCTATGGCTACACCTTC
TRBJ1-5 TRBV12-3/TRBV12-4 . many CASSPGSYNQPQHF TGTGCCAGCAGTCCGGGGTCTTACAATCAGCCCCAGCATTTT
TRBJ1-5 TRBV12-5 . many CAREVYGNQPQHF TGTGCTAGAGAGGTTTACGGCAATCAGCCCCAGCATTTT
TRBJ2-7 TRBV30 TRBD1 . CAWSPPWTGPYEQYF TGTGCCTGGAGTCCACCCTGGACAGGCCCGTACGAGCAGTACTTC
TRBJ1-1 TRBV30 TRBD1 . CAWKYRGNTEAFF TGTGCCTGGAAGTACAGGGGGAACACTGAAGCTTTCTTT
TRBJ2-2 TRBV7-3 . many CASSFGPTGELFF TGTGCCAGCAGCTTTGGGCCCACCGGGGAGCTGTTTTTT
TRBJ2-7 TRBV20-1 . many CSARPPFGSGDEQYF TGCAGTGCTAGGCCCCCTTTCGGGAGTGGGGACGAGCAGTACTTC
TRBJ1-1 TRBV12-3/TRBV12-4 . . CASSQTGLNTEAFF TGTGCCAGCAGTCAAACAGGGTTGAACACTGAAGCTTTCTTT
TRBJ1-2 TRBV28 . many CASKIPGWVYGYTF TGTGCCAGCAAAATACCAGGGTGGGTCTATGGCTACACCTTC
TRBJ1-6 TRBV13 . many CASNNGLYNSPLHF TGTGCCAGCAACAACGGACTCTATAATTCACCCCTCCACTTT
TRBJ2-3 TRBV27 TRBD2 few CASSAKLAGGPGDTQYF TGTGCCAGCAGTGCCAAGCTAGCGGGAGGGCCAGGTGATACGCAGTATTTT
TRBJ1-2 TRBV29-1 TRBD1 many CSVEDPGGSYYGYTF TGCAGCGTTGAAGATCCAGGGGGCAGTTACTATGGCTACACCTTC
TRBJ2-4 TRBV4-1 . many CASSQDGAGRLAKNIQYF TGCGCCAGCAGCCAAGACGGCGCAGGGCGTTTGGCCAAAAACATTCAGTACTTC
TRBJ2-7 TRBV28 TRBD2 many CASSPTGLAGSYEQYF TGTGCCAGCAGTCCAACCGGACTAGCGGGCTCCTACGAGCAGTACTTC
TRBJ2-3 TRBV7-2 TRBD2 many CASSRLADPTDTQYF TGTGCCAGCAGCCGACTAGCGGACCCCACAGATACGCAGTATTTT
TRBJ1-2 TRBV5-1 . few CASSFYRDPGGYTF TGCGCCAGCAGCTTCTACAGGGATCCAGGGGGCTACACCTTC
TRBJ2-7 TRBV30 . many CAWSNSQWGYEQYF TGTGCCTGGTCTAATTCACAGTGGGGCTACGAGCAGTACTTC
TRBJ1-5 TRBV20-1 . . CSARKVSRGAYQPQHF TGCAGTGCTAGAAAGGTATCCCGGGGTGCTTATCAGCCCCAGCATTTT
TRBJ1-2 TRBV20-1 . . CSARDVPPNYGYTF TGCAGTGCTAGAGATGTTCCTCCTAACTATGGCTACACCTTC
TRBJ2-2 TRBV27 . many CASSFVGGELFF TGTGCCAGCAGTTTTGTTGGCGGGGAGCTGTTTTTT
TRBJ2-4 TRBV28 TRBD1 many CASRDTGGLAKNIQYF TGTGCCAGCAGAGATACAGGGGGACTAGCCAAAAACATTCAGTACTTC
TRBJ1-6 TRBV9 TRBD1 many CASSVTGGSDNSPLHF TGTGCCAGCAGTGTTACAGGGGGCTCAGATAATTCACCCCTCCACTTT
TRBJ2-7 TRBV5-1 TRBD2 . CASSPPLAGRNYEQYF TGCGCCAGCAGCCCACCACTAGCGGGGCGAAACTACGAGCAGTACTTC
TRBJ2-5 TRBV5-1 TRBD2 many CASSLNLSGDQETQYF TGCGCCAGCAGCTTGAATCTTAGCGGGGACCAAGAGACCCAGTACTTC
TRBJ2-7 TRBV7-2 . once CASSFSVGVYEQYF TGTGCCAGCAGCTTCTCGGTAGGGGTTTACGAGCAGTACTTC
TRBJ1-5 TRBV14 . few CASSHSGSNQPQHF TGTGCCAGCAGCCACTCAGGGAGCAATCAGCCCCAGCATTTT